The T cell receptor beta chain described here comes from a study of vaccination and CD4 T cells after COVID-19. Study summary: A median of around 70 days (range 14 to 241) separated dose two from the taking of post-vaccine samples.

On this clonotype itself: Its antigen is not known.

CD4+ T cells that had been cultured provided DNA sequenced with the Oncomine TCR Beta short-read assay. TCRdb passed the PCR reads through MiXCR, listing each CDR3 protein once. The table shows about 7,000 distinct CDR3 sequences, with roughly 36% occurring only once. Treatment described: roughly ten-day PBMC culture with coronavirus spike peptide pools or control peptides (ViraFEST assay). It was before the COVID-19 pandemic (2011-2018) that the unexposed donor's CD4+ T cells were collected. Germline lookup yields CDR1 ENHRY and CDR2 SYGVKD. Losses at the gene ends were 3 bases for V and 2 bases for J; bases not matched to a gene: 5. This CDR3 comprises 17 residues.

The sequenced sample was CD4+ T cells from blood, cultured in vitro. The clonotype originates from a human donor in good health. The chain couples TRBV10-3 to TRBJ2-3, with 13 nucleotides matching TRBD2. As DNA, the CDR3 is TGTGCCATCAGTGATCGACTAGCGGGGGGCACCACAGATACGCAGTATTTT. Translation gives CAISDRLAGGTTDTQYF.